This T cell receptor (beta chain) was obtained from a study of blood T cells in healthy people across ages. Whole-study results and caveats: Because sorting was not performed, PBMCs prevented conclusive naive versus antigen-experienced comparison.

Combining a sample-barcoded 5' primer with a J-beta primer mix, a second PCR ran for about 7 to 11 cycles. TCRdb reprocessed the 5' RACE reads via MiXCR and lists one record per CDR3 protein. The table includes approximately 490,000 distinct CDR3 sequences, about 25% detected once. The study isolated at least 7 million PBMCs from each sample. To note about this clonotype: Its cognate antigen is unknown.

V lost 1 base, J lost 0 bases, and 14 bases lay in between. The CDR3 contains 18 residues. Germline lookup yields CDR1 SGHKS and CDR2 YYEKEE (reference sequence). These same records also appear under a second study, on T cells of mothers and their children. From that second work: Samples came from a few healthy Caucasian mothers and their six children. Pairs that are related and pairs that are unrelated have TCR recombination output shaped similarly by thymic selection.

Sequencing used blood. The V call is TRBV5-5, the J call TRBJ2-6; D unresolved. The receptor comes from a boy younger than 18 in good health. The CDR3 sequence: CASSLIVSAPSGANVLTF. The CDR3 DNA follows: TGTGCCAGCAGCTTGATCGTGAGTGCCCCCTCTGGGGCCAACGTCCTGACTTTC.